The rows below give T cell receptor beta chains drawn from one sample of a study of T cells in Graves' hyperthyroidism and ophthalmopathy. Each CDR3 protein gets one entry after TCRdb re-called the multiplex PCR reads with MiXCR. The profile shows 550,000 to 600,000 distinct CDR3 sequences, approximately 15% of them singletons. Sequenced material: blood. The origin of the receptors is a woman aged 18-35 years with Graves' hyperthyroidism. Both conserved end residues are part of each CDR3. D genes are given only for firm matches. Size values are once, few and many counts, or a class for expanded clones, and some rows have none.

CDR3 DNA: TGTGCCAGCAGTGACGGTGTGGGGGCGGGTGAGCAGTTCTTC
CDR3 protein: CASSDGVGAGEQFF
J gene: TRBJ2-1
V gene: TRBV6-4
clone size: few
D gene: -

CDR3 DNA: TGCAGCGTTCGGAGGGACAGCGCTAATGAAAAACTGTTTTTT
CDR3 protein: CSVRRDSANEKLFF
J gene: TRBJ1-4
V gene: TRBV29-1
clone size: -
D gene: TRBD1

CDR3 DNA: TGTGCCAGCAGCTTGGTGGGGGGCCGCCGCACAGATACGCAGTATTTT
CDR3 protein: CASSLVGGRRTDTQYF
J gene: TRBJ2-3
V gene: TRBV5-5
clone size: many
D gene: -

CDR3 DNA: TGTGCCAGCAGCCTCGGACTAAAGAGGCGCAATGAGCAGTTCTTC
CDR3 protein: CASSLGLKRRNEQFF
J gene: TRBJ2-1
V gene: TRBV6-2/TRBV6-3
clone size: few
D gene: -

CDR3 DNA: TGTGCCAGTAGTACCCGACAGGCGGGGAATGAGCAGTTCTTC
CDR3 protein: CASSTRQAGNEQFF
J gene: TRBJ2-1
V gene: TRBV19
clone size: many
D gene: -

CDR3 DNA: TGCAGCGGACGACCCGGCCAGCGGGGGAAAGAGACCCAGTACTTC
CDR3 protein: CSGRPGQRGKETQYF
J gene: TRBJ2-5
V gene: TRBV29-1
clone size: many
D gene: TRBD2

CDR3 DNA: TGTGCCAGTAGTGCATCCGGGACACCCAACAATGAGCAGTTCTTC
CDR3 protein: CASSASGTPNNEQFF
J gene: TRBJ2-1
V gene: TRBV19
clone size: once
D gene: -

CDR3 DNA: TGTGCCAGCAGTCCGGGGACAGGGGGCACCTATGGCTACACCTTC
CDR3 protein: CASSPGTGGTYGYTF
J gene: TRBJ1-2
V gene: TRBV12-3/TRBV12-4
clone size: many
D gene: TRBD1

CDR3 DNA: TGTGCCAGCAGTTACTCAGGCAGGGGGGCCAACGAGCAGTACTTC
CDR3 protein: CASSYSGRGANEQYF
J gene: TRBJ2-7
V gene: TRBV6-2/TRBV6-3
clone size: -
D gene: -

CDR3 DNA: TGCAGTGCTAGAAGTCAGAGTAATTCACCCCTCCACTTT
CDR3 protein: CSARSQSNSPLHF
J gene: TRBJ1-6
V gene: TRBV20-1
clone size: few
D gene: -

CDR3 DNA: TGTGCCAGCAGCCCGAGAGCGGGGGGCCGGGCCTACGAGCAGTACTTC
CDR3 protein: CASSPRAGGRAYEQYF
J gene: TRBJ2-7
V gene: TRBV11-2
clone size: few
D gene: TRBD2

CDR3 DNA: TGTGCCAGCAGCACACGACACTGGACGGACACTAGATACTCTGGAAACACCATATATTTT
CDR3 protein: CASSTRHWTDTRYSGNTIYF
J gene: TRBJ1-3
V gene: TRBV5-6
clone size: few
D gene: -

CDR3 DNA: TGTGCCAGCAGCCGAGGGGGGGGCTTTGGTTCACCCCTCCACTTT
CDR3 protein: CASSRGGGFGSPLHF
J gene: TRBJ1-6
V gene: TRBV3-1
clone size: few
D gene: -

CDR3 DNA: TGCACCAGCAGTGGACCGGGACTAGCGTTAACCTACGAGCAGTACTTC
CDR3 protein: CTSSGPGLALTYEQYF
J gene: TRBJ2-7
V gene: TRBV10-2
clone size: -
D gene: TRBD2

CDR3 DNA: TGTGCCAGCATGGAGACCTACGAGCAGTACTTC
CDR3 protein: CASMETYEQYF
J gene: TRBJ2-7
V gene: TRBV7-9
clone size: -
D gene: -

CDR3 DNA: TGTGCCAGTAGTATTAAGACTAGCTCCTACAATGAGCAGTTCTTC
CDR3 protein: CASSIKTSSYNEQFF
J gene: TRBJ2-1
V gene: TRBV19
clone size: few
D gene: -

CDR3 DNA: TGTGCCACCAGTGACCCCGGGACTAGCGGAACCGGGGCGGGGAATGAGCAGTTCTTC
CDR3 protein: CATSDPGTSGTGAGNEQFF
J gene: TRBJ2-1
V gene: TRBV28
clone size: few
D gene: TRBD2

CDR3 DNA: TGTGCCAGCAGTCAAGGAGGCGGCGCCTACAATGAGCAGTTCTTC
CDR3 protein: CASSQGGGAYNEQFF
J gene: TRBJ2-1
V gene: TRBV3-1
clone size: -
D gene: -

CDR3 DNA: TGTGCCAGCAGCCAAAGGGCAGTTGAGACCCAGTACTTC
CDR3 protein: CASSQRAVETQYF
J gene: TRBJ2-5
V gene: TRBV3-1
clone size: -
D gene: -

CDR3 DNA: TGTGCCACCAGCAGAGACGTAACACGGAGACAGTTCTTC
CDR3 protein: CATSRDVTRRQFF
J gene: TRBJ2-1
V gene: TRBV15
clone size: few
D gene: -

CDR3 DNA: TGTGCCAGCAGCCGACAGGGAGGTTACTACGAGCAGTACTTC
CDR3 protein: CASSRQGGYYEQYF
J gene: TRBJ2-7
V gene: TRBV7-3
clone size: many
D gene: -

CDR3 DNA: TGTGCCAGCAGCTTGGGTTACAGGGTCGACAATGAGCAGTTCTTC
CDR3 protein: CASSLGYRVDNEQFF
J gene: TRBJ2-1
V gene: TRBV5-6
clone size: few
D gene: -

CDR3 DNA: TGCAGCGTTGGGACAGGGGGTCTGTACGAGCAGTACTTC
CDR3 protein: CSVGTGGLYEQYF
J gene: TRBJ2-7
V gene: TRBV29-1
clone size: few
D gene: TRBD1

CDR3 DNA: TGCGCCAGCAGCTTGGGTAGCGAGGACGAGCAGTACTTC
CDR3 protein: CASSLGSEDEQYF
J gene: TRBJ2-7
V gene: TRBV5-1
clone size: many
D gene: -

CDR3 DNA: TGCGCCAGCAGCTTGGGAGGCTCAGGGTCGAGCTCCTACGAGCAGTACTTC
CDR3 protein: CASSLGGSGSSSYEQYF
J gene: TRBJ2-7
V gene: TRBV5-1
clone size: -
D gene: -

CDR3 DNA: TGTGCCAGCAGATACCGCTACAGAGGAGGGCGTGGAAAACTGTTTTTT
CDR3 protein: CASRYRYRGGRGKLFF
J gene: TRBJ1-4
V gene: TRBV28
clone size: many
D gene: -

CDR3 DNA: TGTGCCAGCAGTCCCGGGTTGCGAAGGGGCTACACCTTC
CDR3 protein: CASSPGLRRGYTF
J gene: TRBJ1-2
V gene: TRBV12-3/TRBV12-4
clone size: few
D gene: -

CDR3 DNA: TGTGCCAGCAGTTTAGTGGTAGCGGGAGTTTTCAATGAGCAGTTCTTC
CDR3 protein: CASSLVVAGVFNEQFF
J gene: TRBJ2-1
V gene: TRBV27
clone size: -
D gene: TRBD2